The present T cell receptor beta chain was sequenced within a study of blood T cell repertoires in COVID-19. The overall study: PBMCs, B-cell-depleted T cells, or T cells were the source of the cDNA or gDNA that made up the material.

Clones were read by immunoSEQ multiplex PCR, and TCRdb kept only the in-frame ones, dropping some. The sample includes tens of thousands of clones, roughly 89% seen only once; the top ten take roughly 5.3%. The sequence was obtained from a man aged 60 to 69 with active COVID-19. Material: peripheral blood.

In nucleotides, the CDR3 is TGTGCCAGCAGTATTGAAAGGGGTACTGAAGCTTTCTTT. Encoded protein: CASSIERGTEAFF. V and J are TRBV6-5 and TRBJ1-1; TRBD1 might be the D (5 bases). Trimming removed 5 bases from V and 5 bases from J, with 12 bases in between. The germline V gene encodes CDR1 MNHEY and CDR2 SVGAGI. CDR3 size: 13 residues.